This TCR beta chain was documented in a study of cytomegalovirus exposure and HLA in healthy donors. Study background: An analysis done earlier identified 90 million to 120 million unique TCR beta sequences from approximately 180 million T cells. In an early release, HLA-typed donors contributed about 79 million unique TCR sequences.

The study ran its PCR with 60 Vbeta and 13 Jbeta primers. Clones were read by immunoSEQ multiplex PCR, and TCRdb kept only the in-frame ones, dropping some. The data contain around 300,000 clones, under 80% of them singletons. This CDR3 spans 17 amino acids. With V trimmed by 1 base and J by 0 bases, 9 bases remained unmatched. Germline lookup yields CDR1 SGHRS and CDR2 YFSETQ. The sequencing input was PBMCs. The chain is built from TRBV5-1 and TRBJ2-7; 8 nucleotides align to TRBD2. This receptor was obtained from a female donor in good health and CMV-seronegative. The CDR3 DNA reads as TGCGCCAGCAGCTTGTCCGGAACGGGAGGGAACTCCTACGAGCAGTACTTC. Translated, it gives CASSLSGTGGNSYEQYF. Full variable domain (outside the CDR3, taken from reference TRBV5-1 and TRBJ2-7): KAGVTQTPRYLIKTRGQQVTLSCSPISGHRSVSWYQQTPGQGLQFLFEYFSETQRNKGNFPGRFSGRQFSNSRSEMNVSTLELGDSALYLCASSLSGTGGNSYEQYFGPGTRLTVT.